This section outlines one T cell receptor beta chain sequence together with its context. What it binds is not known. The data derive from a study of cytomegalovirus exposure and HLA in healthy donors. Points from the study as a whole: Later analysis suggested most CMV-associated TCR beta chains were HLA-restricted. A later analysis appeared to link common viral pathogens to several of the most significant clusters. Later work associated 16,951 TCR beta sequences with HLA alleles at 0.05 false discovery rate.

The PCR employed 60 Vbeta primers together with 13 Jbeta primers. The method was immunoSEQ multiplex PCR; TCRdb's version includes in-frame clones alone and lacks a portion of them. The sample includes some 98,000 clones, under 80% seen only once; the top ten take about 8%. V dropped 0 bases and J dropped 6; count of bases not matched to a gene: 11. The CDR3 contains 17 residues. The germline CDR1 and CDR2 sequences are SGHTS and YDEGEE. Sequencing input: PBMCs. This rearrangement joins TRBV5-8 to TRBJ2-1; 8 bases map to TRBD2. The sequence was collected from a human donor in good health. CDR3 region: CASSLGATGTSGNEQFF. In nucleotides, the CDR3 is TGTGCCAGCAGCTTGGGGGCGACAGGAACTAGCGGCAATGAGCAGTTCTTC.